These T cell receptor beta chains were read from a single sample in a study of CD8+CD57+ T cells in acquired aplastic anemia. MiXCR, run by TCRdb on the reads, gives a single entry per CDR3 protein. The table lists about 160,000 distinct CDR3 sequences, 48% of them singletons. Sequenced material: sorted CD4+, CD8+, or CD8+CD57+ T cells (not recorded which) from PBMCs. These receptors were collected from a human donor with aplastic anemia. CDR3s include the opening cysteine and the closing phenylalanine or tryptophan. The D gene is left open where the match is weak. For some rows the clone size is stated as once, few or many, or as a class when expanded; others skip it.

v_gene,d_gene,len,abundance,j_gene,CDR3aa,CDR3nt
TRBV4-2,TRBD1,17,many,TRBJ2-7,CASSLLVGQGAPYEQYF,TGTGCCAGCAGTCTCCTCGTGGGACAGGGGGCGCCCTACGAGCAGTACTTC
TRBV3-1,TRBD2,15,few,TRBJ2-7,CASSPLAGPFYEQYF,TGTGCCAGCAGCCCTTTAGCGGGGCCATTCTACGAGCAGTACTTC
TRBV3-1,TRBD1,16,.,TRBJ2-5,CASSWTGTGGRETQYF,TGCGCCAGCAGCTGGACCGGGACAGGGGGCCGGGAGACCCAGTACTTC
TRBV5-1,.,15,once,TRBJ2-7,CASSLGASGTYEQYF,TGCGCCAGCAGCTTGGGCGCCTCTGGTACCTACGAGCAGTACTTC
TRBV6-6,TRBD2,14,.,TRBJ2-2,CASSYLAGIGELFF,TGTGCCAGCAGTTACCTAGCGGGAATCGGGGAGCTGTTTTTT
TRBV2,.,13,.,TRBJ2-1,CASSAVAPYELFF,TGTGCCAGCAGTGCGGTGGCGCCCTACGAGCTGTTCTTC
TRBV9,TRBD2,14,.,TRBJ2-7,CASSASGRNNEQYF,TGTGCCAGCAGCGCAAGCGGGAGGAACAACGAGCAGTACTTC
TRBV20-1,.,12,many,TRBJ1-1,CSARNGNTEAFF,TGCAGTGCTAGAAACGGGAACACTGAAGCTTTCTTT
TRBV9,TRBD1,14,many,TRBJ2-7,CASSAGTGFYEQYF,TGTGCCAGCAGCGCGGGGACAGGTTTCTACGAGCAGTACTTC
TRBV2,.,13,many,TRBJ2-7,CASSPGGRDEQYF,TGTGCCAGCAGTCCAGGGGGGCGCGACGAGCAGTACTTC
TRBV19,.,16,many,TRBJ1-5,CASSIDLIDGVRPQHF,TGTGCCAGTAGTATAGATCTCATTGATGGGGTCCGGCCCCAGCATTTT
TRBV29-1,TRBD2,14,.,TRBJ2-5,CSVDLAGGQGTQYF,TGCAGCGTTGATTTAGCGGGGGGCCAGGGGACCCAGTACTTC
TRBV2,TRBD2,15,.,TRBJ2-5,CASSVTSGLQETQYF,TGTGCCAGCAGCGTTACCTCGGGACTACAAGAGACCCAGTACTTC
TRBV5-6,.,14,few,TRBJ1-1,CASSLVWAGGEAFF,TGTGCCAGCAGTCTGGTGTGGGCCGGGGGAGAAGCTTTCTTT
TRBV6-2/TRBV6-3,.,18,.,TRBJ2-3,CASSYRIVQLTSTDTQYF,TGTGCCAGCAGTTACCGAATCGTGCAACTAACGAGCACAGATACGCAGTATTTT
TRBV11-2,TRBD2,17,.,TRBJ2-1,CASSWGTSGRASGEQFF,TGTGCCAGCAGCTGGGGGACTAGCGGGAGGGCCTCGGGTGAGCAGTTCTTC
TRBV28,.,11,.,TRBJ1-1,CASSFVSEAFF,TGTGCCAGCAGTTTTGTGTCTGAAGCTTTCTTT
TRBV11-2,.,16,many,TRBJ1-4,CASSLRTGDHNEKLFF,TGTGCCAGCAGCTTACGGACGGGCGATCATAATGAAAAACTGTTTTTT
TRBV15,TRBD1,16,.,TRBJ1-5,CATSGEGTGGNQPQHF,TGCGCCACCAGCGGAGAAGGGACAGGGGGAAATCAGCCCCAGCATTTT
TRBV5-1,.,14,.,TRBJ1-2,CASSLEGIGYGYTF,TGCGCCAGCAGCTTGGAGGGGATTGGCTATGGCTACACCTTC
TRBV7-2,.,13,.,TRBJ1-2,CASSLSQGSGYTF,TGTGCCAGCAGCTTATCCCAGGGGAGTGGCTACACCTTC
TRBV29-1,.,12,once,TRBJ1-1,CSVEGGGDRAFF,TGCAGCGTTGAAGGCGGAGGAGATCGCGCTTTCTTT
TRBV2,TRBD1,14,few,TRBJ2-1,CATLRDSAYNEQFF,TGTGCCACACTACGGGACAGTGCTTACAATGAGCAGTTCTTC
TRBV6-5,.,16,few,TRBJ1-1,CASSYSAGILNTEAFF,TGTGCCAGCAGTTACTCGGCAGGGATCCTCAACACTGAAGCTTTCTTT
TRBV19,.,15,many,TRBJ2-3,CASSITTLGIDTQYF,TGTGCCAGTAGTATAACAACGTTAGGCATAGATACGCAGTATTTT
TRBV5-1,.,13,.,TRBJ2-7,CASSLAGHDEQYF,TGCGCCAGCAGCTTGGCGGGGCACGACGAGCAGTACTTC
TRBV6-1,.,16,many,TRBJ1-4,CASSVMVGVINEKLFF,TGTGCCAGCAGTGTAATGGTGGGGGTCATTAATGAAAAACTGTTTTTT
TRBV7-2,.,12,many,TRBJ2-7,CASSPKAYEQYF,TGTGCCAGCAGCCCAAAGGCCTACGAGCAGTACTTC
TRBV4-1,.,13,many,TRBJ1-4,CASRTGSGEKLFF,TGCGCCAGCAGGACAGGCTCGGGTGAAAAACTGTTTTTT
TRBV7-8,.,17,.,TRBJ2-7,CASSLAPSGWDSYEQYF,TGTGCCAGCAGCTTAGCCCCCTCGGGATGGGATTCCTACGAGCAGTACTTC